The rows below give T cell receptor beta chains drawn from one sample of a study of shared clonotypes between healthy human individuals. Sequencing was performed with immunoSEQ multiplex PCR; in TCRdb, only in-frame clones are kept and a portion is missing. The table shows over 800,000 clones, with nearly 95% occurring only once. The sample consisted of naive CD8+ T cells sorted from blood. The receptors shown here come from a man aged 25 to 40 in good health. CDR3s include the opening cysteine and the closing phenylalanine or tryptophan. The D gene is left open where the match is weak. Expanded clones are given a class, and other clones once, few, many or no size at all.

D: TRBD2; J: TRBJ2-1; V: TRBV27; size: -; DNA: TGTGCCAGCAGTTTAGAACTAGCGGGCCTCAATGAGCAGTTCTTC; CDR3: CASSLELAGLNEQFF
D: TRBD1; J: TRBJ1-4; V: TRBV7-9; size: -; DNA: TGTGCCAGCAGCTTAGGCCAGGGGGAAACTAATGAAAAACTGTTTTTT; CDR3: CASSLGQGETNEKLFF
D: -; J: TRBJ2-7; V: TRBV28; size: -; DNA: TGTGCCAGCAGTTTTAGTGGGACGAACTCCTACGAGCAGTACTTC; CDR3: CASSFSGTNSYEQYF
D: TRBD2; J: TRBJ2-3; V: TRBV25-1; size: -; DNA: TGTGCCAGCAGTATGATAGCGGGAGATACGCAGTATTTT; CDR3: CASSMIAGDTQYF
D: -; J: TRBJ1-1; V: TRBV13; size: -; DNA: TGTGCCAGCAGCTGGACGGCGGGGAACACTGAAGCTTTCTTT; CDR3: CASSWTAGNTEAFF
D: TRBD1; J: TRBJ2-4; V: TRBV18; size: -; DNA: TGTGCCAGCTCAAGGGGACAGGGGCGCATTGTCGGCGGCAAAAACATTCAGTACTTC; CDR3: CASSRGQGRIVGGKNIQYF
D: TRBD2; J: TRBJ2-5; V: TRBV27; size: -; DNA: TGTGCCAGCAGTTATAGCGGGAAGTGGGAGACCCAGTACTTC; CDR3: CASSYSGKWETQYF
D: -; J: TRBJ2-2; V: TRBV27; size: -; DNA: TGTGCCAGCAGTTCAGACCGGGACTTCCCCGGGGAGCTGTTTTTT; CDR3: CASSSDRDFPGELFF
D: -; J: TRBJ1-5; V: TRBV14; size: -; DNA: TGTGCCAGCAGCCCTGGGGCGAATCAGCCCCAGCATTTT; CDR3: CASSPGANQPQHF
D: -; J: TRBJ2-2; V: TRBV10-3; size: -; DNA: TGTGCCATCAGTGAGGAGTTAAACACCGGGGAGCTGTTTTTT; CDR3: CAISEELNTGELFF
D: TRBD2; J: TRBJ2-7; V: TRBV28; size: -; DNA: TGTGCCAGCAGTTACCAAAGGTGGGGGAGGGGCTACGAGCAGTACTTC; CDR3: CASSYQRWGRGYEQYF
D: -; J: TRBJ2-1; V: TRBV7-9; size: -; DNA: TGTGCCAGCAGCTCTCGGGGAGGGGGAGCTTGGAATGAGCAGTTCTTC; CDR3: CASSSRGGGAWNEQFF
D: TRBD2; J: TRBJ2-1; V: TRBV13; size: -; DNA: TGTGCCAGCAGTATCAGTAGGGGCGGGAGCTCCTACAATGAGCAGTTCTTC; CDR3: CASSISRGGSSYNEQFF
D: -; J: TRBJ2-7; V: TRBV2; size: -; DNA: TGTGCCAGCAGGGGGCTCGAGCAGTACTTC; CDR3: CASRGLEQYF
D: -; J: TRBJ2-2; V: TRBV7-9; size: -; DNA: TGTGCCACCCCCCCCCGCGGGGAGCTGTTTTTT; CDR3: CATPPRGELFF
D: TRBD2; J: TRBJ2-5; V: TRBV5-1; size: -; DNA: TGCGCCAGCAGCTCCAAAGGACTAGCGGGAGGGCCCCCCCAAGAGACCCAGTACTTC; CDR3: CASSSKGLAGGPPQETQYF
D: TRBD2; J: TRBJ2-5; V: TRBV5-1; size: -; DNA: TGCGCCAGCAGCCTCGTGGTCGCGGGAGCAGAGACCCAGTACTTC; CDR3: CASSLVVAGAETQYF
D: TRBD2; J: TRBJ2-1; V: TRBV29-1; size: -; DNA: TGCAGCGTTGAAGGGCTAGCGGGAGAAGATGAGCAGTTCTTC; CDR3: CSVEGLAGEDEQFF
D: -; J: TRBJ2-1; V: TRBV27; size: -; DNA: TGTGCCAGCAGAGTTTCTTTGGGGAGGAGAGAGCAGTTCTTC; CDR3: CASRVSLGRREQFF
D: -; J: TRBJ1-2; V: TRBV9; size: -; DNA: TGTGCCAGCAGCGTAGATTCAGGGGACTATGGCTACACCTTC; CDR3: CASSVDSGDYGYTF
D: -; J: TRBJ2-5; V: TRBV9; size: -; DNA: TGTGCCAGATCCGGGGCGGGACTCTGGGAGACCCAGTACTTC; CDR3: CARSGAGLWETQYF
D: TRBD1; J: TRBJ2-7; V: TRBV7-3; size: -; DNA: TGTGCCAGCAGCGAGGGGACAGGGGCCTTCATCTCCTACGAGCAGTACTTC; CDR3: CASSEGTGAFISYEQYF
D: TRBD2; J: TRBJ2-1; V: TRBV27; size: -; DNA: TGTGCCAGCAACCTAAGCCCGGGGACTAGCGGGTCCAATGAGCAGTTCTTC; CDR3: CASNLSPGTSGSNEQFF
D: TRBD2; J: TRBJ2-1; V: TRBV29-1; size: -; DNA: TGCAGCGTTGTCTTAGGTCTAGCGGGTTACAATGAGCAGTTCTTC; CDR3: CSVVLGLAGYNEQFF
D: -; J: TRBJ2-5; V: TRBV19; size: -; DNA: TGTGCCAGTAGTATCGGTGGGACGATCGGAGAGACCCAGTACTTC; CDR3: CASSIGGTIGETQYF
D: TRBD1; J: TRBJ1-3; V: TRBV6-5; size: once; DNA: TGTGCCAGCAGGGGGACAGACTCTGGAAACACCATATATTTT; CDR3: CASRGTDSGNTIYF